What follows are 3 T cell receptor beta chains derived from one specimen sequenced in a study of early T cells in non-severe SARS-CoV-2 infection. In TCRdb, the 5' RACE reads were re-called with MiXCR into one record per CDR3 protein. Among about 52,000 distinct CDR3 sequences listed, around 10% were seen once. Source material: whole blood. These receptors were obtained from an adult who was a healthcare worker with PCR-confirmed SARS-CoV-2 infection or an uninfected control (not recorded which).

This clonotype was counted between two and nine times. The V and J genes are TRBV19 and TRBJ2-1; 7 bases map to TRBD1. Germline CDR1 and CDR2: LNHDA and SQIVND (reference sequence). CDR3 length equals 13 residues. The ends lost 6 bases at V and 6 bases at J; junction bases unmatched: 5. The CDR3 DNA is TGTGCCAGTAGGTCGGGACAGACCAATGAGCAGTTCTTC. Translation gives CASRSGQTNEQFF.

There are many counts of this clonotype. This rearrangement joins TRBV3-1 to TRBJ2-6; D possibly corresponds to TRBD2 (5 bases). This CDR3 has 18 amino acids. Between the trimmed V and J ends, which lost 0 bases and 0 bases, there was a span of 12 bases. Germline CDR1 LGHDT, CDR2 YNNKEL (reference sequence). The CDR3: CASSQDGIKSSGANVLTF. The CDR3 DNA follows: TGTGCCAGCAGCCAAGACGGGATAAAGAGCTCTGGGGCCAACGTCCTGACTTTC. Variable domain in full (rest from reference TRBV3-1 and TRBJ2-6): DTAVSQTPKYLVTQMGNDKSIKCEQNLGHDTMYWYKQDSKKFLKIMFSYNNKELIINETVPNRFSPKSPDKAHLNLHINSLELGDSAVYFCASSQDGIKSSGANVLTFGAGSRLTVL.

In DNA, the CDR3 is TGTGCCAGCTCACCGGACAGGTCCCCCTACGAGCAGTACTTC. Translated, it gives CASSPDRSPYEQYF. The chain combines TRBV18 with TRBJ2-7; TRBD1 matches at 7 bases. The germline CDR1 and CDR2 sequences are KGHSH and LQKENI. V lost 3 bases, J lost 2 bases, and 4 bases stayed unmatched. CDR3 length equals 14 residues. Supplemented by reference TRBV18 and TRBJ2-7, the full variable domain reads NAGVMQNPRHLVRRRGQEARLRCSPMKGHSHVYWYRQLPEEGLKFMVYLQKENIIDESGMPKERFSAEFPKEGPSILRIQQVVRGDSAAYFCASSPDRSPYEQYFGPGTRLTVT.